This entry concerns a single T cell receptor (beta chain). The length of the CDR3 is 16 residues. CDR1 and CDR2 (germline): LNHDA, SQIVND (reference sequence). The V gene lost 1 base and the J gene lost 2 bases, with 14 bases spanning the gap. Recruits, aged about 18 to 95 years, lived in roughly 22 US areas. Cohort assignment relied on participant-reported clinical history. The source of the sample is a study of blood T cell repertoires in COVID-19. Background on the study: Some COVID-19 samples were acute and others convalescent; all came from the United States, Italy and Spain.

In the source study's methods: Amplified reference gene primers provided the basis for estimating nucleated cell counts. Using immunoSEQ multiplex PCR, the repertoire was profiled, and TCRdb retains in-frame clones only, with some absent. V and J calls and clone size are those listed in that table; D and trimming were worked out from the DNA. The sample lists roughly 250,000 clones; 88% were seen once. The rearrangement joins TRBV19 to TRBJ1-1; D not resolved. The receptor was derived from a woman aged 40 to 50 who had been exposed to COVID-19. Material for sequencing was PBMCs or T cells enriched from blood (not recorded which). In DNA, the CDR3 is TGTGCCAGTAGTATAGGGCTTGGTGCAGATAACACTGAAGCTTTCTTT. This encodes CASSIGLGADNTEAFF.